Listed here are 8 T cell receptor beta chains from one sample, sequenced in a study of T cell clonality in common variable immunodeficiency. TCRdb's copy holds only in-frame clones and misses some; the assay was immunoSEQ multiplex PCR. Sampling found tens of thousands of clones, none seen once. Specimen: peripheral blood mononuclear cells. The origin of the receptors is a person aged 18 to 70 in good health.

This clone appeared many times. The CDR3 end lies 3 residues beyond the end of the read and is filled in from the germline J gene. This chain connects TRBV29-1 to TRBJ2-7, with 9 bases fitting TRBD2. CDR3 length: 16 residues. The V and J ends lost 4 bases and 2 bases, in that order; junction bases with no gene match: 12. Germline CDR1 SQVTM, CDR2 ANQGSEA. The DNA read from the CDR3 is TGCAGCGTTGTAGGTTTGGCTAGCGGGAATCCCTACGAG. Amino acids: CSVVGLASGNPYE. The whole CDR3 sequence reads CSVVGLASGNPYEQYF.

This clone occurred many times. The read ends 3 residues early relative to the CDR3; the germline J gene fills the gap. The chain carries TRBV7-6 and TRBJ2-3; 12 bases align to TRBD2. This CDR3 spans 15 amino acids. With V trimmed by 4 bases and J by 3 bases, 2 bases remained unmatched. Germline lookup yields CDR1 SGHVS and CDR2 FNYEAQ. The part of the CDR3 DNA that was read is TGTGCCAGCAGCTCTAGCGGGAGGGTGACAGATACG. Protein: CASSSSGRVTDT. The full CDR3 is CASSSSGRVTDTQYF.

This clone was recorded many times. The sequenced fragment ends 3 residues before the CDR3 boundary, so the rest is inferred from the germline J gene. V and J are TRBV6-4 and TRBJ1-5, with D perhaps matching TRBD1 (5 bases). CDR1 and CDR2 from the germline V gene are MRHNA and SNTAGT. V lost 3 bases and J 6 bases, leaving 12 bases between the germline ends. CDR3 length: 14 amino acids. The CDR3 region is CASSEAGGGQPQHF. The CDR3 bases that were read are TGTGCCAGCAGTGAAGCGGGGGGAGGTCAGCCC.

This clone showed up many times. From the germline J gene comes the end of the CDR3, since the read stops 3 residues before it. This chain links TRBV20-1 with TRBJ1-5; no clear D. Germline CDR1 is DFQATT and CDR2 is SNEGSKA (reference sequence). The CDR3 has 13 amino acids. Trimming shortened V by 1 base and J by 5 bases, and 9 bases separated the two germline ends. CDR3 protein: CSARVPGDQPQHF. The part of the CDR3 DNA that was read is TGCAGTGCTAGAGTTCCAGGCGATCAGCCC.

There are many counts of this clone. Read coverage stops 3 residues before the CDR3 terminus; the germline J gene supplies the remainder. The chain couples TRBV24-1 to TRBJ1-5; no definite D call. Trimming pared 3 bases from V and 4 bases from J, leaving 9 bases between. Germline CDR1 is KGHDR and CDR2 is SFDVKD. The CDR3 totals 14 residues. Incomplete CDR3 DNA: TGTGCCACCAGTGATGGCGGGAAGAATCAGCCC. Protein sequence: CATSDGGKNQP. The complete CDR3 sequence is CATSDGGKNQPQHF.

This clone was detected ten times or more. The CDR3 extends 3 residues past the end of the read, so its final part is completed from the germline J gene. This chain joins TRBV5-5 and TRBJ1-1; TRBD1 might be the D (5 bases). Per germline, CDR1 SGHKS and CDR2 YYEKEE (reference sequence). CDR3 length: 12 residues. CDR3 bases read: TGTGCCAGCAGCTGGCCAGGGAGCGAA. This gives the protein CASSWPGSE. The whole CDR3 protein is CASSWPGSEAFF.

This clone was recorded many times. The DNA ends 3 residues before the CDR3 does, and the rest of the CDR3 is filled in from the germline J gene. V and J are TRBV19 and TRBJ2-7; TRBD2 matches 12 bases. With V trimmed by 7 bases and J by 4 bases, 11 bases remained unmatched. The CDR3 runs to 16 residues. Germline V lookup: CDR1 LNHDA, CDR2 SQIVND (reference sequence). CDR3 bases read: TGTGCCAGTACCAAGACTAGCGGGAGCCCCTGGTACGAG. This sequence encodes CASTKTSGSPWYE. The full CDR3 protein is CASTKTSGSPWYEQYF.

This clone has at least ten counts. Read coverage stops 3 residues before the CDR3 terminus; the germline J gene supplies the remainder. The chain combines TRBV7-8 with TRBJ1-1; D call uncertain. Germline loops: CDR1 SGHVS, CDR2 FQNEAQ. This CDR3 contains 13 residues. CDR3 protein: CASSLWKEVGAFF. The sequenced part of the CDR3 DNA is TGTGCCAGCAGCTTATGGAAGGAAGTAGGG.